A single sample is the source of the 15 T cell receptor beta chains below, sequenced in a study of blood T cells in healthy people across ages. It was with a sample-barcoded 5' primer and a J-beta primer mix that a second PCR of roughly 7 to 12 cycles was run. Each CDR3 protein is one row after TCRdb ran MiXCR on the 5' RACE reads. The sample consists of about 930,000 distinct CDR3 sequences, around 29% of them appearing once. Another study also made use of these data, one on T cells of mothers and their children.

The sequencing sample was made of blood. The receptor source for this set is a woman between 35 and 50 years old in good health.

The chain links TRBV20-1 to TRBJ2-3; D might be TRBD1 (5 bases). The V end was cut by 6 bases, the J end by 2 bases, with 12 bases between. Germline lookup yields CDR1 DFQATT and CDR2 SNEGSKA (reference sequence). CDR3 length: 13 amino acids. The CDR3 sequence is CSARAGHTDTQYF. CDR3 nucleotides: TGCAGTGCCAGGGCAGGGCACACAGATACGCAGTATTTT.

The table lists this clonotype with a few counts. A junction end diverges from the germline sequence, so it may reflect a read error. In DNA form, the CDR3 reads TGCAGTGCTAAAGAAGGCGGGATGAACACTGAGGCTTTCTTT. It is translated as CSAKEGGMNTEAFF. This chain connects TRBV20-1 to TRBJ1-1; no clear D. Germline V lookup: CDR1 DFQATT, CDR2 SNEGSKA (reference sequence). This CDR3 is 14 amino acids long.

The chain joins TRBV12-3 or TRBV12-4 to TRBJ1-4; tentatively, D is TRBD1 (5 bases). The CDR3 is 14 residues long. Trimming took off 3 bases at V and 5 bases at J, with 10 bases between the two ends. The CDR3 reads CASSLGGQNEKLFF. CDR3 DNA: TGTGCCAGCAGTTTGGGCGGACAAAATGAAAAACTGTTTTTT.

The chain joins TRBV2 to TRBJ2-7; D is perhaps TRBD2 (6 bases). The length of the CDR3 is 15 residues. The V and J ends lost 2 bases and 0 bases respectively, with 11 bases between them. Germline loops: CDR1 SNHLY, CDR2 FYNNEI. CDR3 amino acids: CASSEMGGSSYEQYF. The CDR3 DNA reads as TGTGCCAGCAGTGAAATGGGGGGTAGCTCCTACGAGCAGTACTTC.

The CDR3 protein is CASSLAASGGVADTQYF. The CDR3 nucleotides read TGTGCCAGCAGCTTAGCGGCGAGCGGGGGGGTGGCAGATACGCAGTATTTT. The gene calls are TRBV7-2 and TRBJ2-3, with TRBD2 matching 10 bases. Germline V gene sequence: CDR1 SGHTA, CDR2 FQGNSA. After removal of 0 bases from V and 4 bases from J, the junction contained 7 bases not matched to a gene. There are 17 residues in the CDR3. Full variable domain (missing parts from reference TRBV7-2 and TRBJ2-3): GAGVSQSPSNKVTEKGKDVELRCDPISGHTALYWYRQSLGQGLEFLIYFQGNSAPDKSGLPSDRFSAERTGGSVSTLTIQRTQQEDSAVYLCASSLAASGGVADTQYFGPGTRLTVL.

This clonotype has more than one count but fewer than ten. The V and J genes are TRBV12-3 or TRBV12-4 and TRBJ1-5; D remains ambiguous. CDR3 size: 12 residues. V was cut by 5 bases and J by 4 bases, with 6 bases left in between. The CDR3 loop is CASSDLNQPQHF. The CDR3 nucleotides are TGTGCCAGCAGTGATCTAAATCAGCCCCAGCATTTT.

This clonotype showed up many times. The CDR3 loop is CASSLSGGLTSTDTQYF. The CDR3 DNA is TGTGCCAGCAGTTTGTCAGGAGGCCTAACTAGCACAGATACGCAGTATTTT. This chain uses TRBV27 with TRBJ2-3; maybe TRBD2 (5 bases). Germline V gives CDR1 MNHEY, CDR2 SMNVEV (reference sequence). This CDR3 spans 17 amino acids. The ends were cut back, 3 bases at V and 0 bases at J, with 16 bases in the middle.

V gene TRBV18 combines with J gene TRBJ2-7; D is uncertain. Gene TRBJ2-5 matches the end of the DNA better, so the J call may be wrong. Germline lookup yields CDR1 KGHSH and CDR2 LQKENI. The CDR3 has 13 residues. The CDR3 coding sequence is TGTGCCAGCTCACGCGGACGGGAAGAGACCCAGTACTTC. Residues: CASSRGREETQYF.

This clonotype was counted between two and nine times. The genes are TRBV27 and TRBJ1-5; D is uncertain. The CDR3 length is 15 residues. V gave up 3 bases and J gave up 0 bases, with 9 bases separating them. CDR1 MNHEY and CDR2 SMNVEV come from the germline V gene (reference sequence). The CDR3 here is CASSFSTTSNQPQHF. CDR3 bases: TGTGCCAGCAGTTTCTCGACAACTAGCAATCAGCCCCAGCATTTT.

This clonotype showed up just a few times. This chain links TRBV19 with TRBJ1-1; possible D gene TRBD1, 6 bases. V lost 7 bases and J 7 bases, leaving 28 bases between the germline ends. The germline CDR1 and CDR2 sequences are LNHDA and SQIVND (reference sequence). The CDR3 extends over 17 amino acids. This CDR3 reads CASTSNVRWEGDGEAFF. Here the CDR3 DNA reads TGTGCCAGTACTTCCAACGTGCGTTGGGAGGGGGACGGTGAAGCTTTCTTT.

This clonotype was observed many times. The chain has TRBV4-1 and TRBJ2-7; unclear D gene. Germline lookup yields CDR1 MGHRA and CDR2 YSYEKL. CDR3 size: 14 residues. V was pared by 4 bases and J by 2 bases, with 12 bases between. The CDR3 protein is CASSRLRLTYEQYF. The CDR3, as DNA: TGCGCCAGCAGCCGCCTTAGGCTTACCTACGAGCAGTACTTC.

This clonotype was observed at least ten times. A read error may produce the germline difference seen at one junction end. The CDR3 DNA is TGTGCTAGCAGCTTTGCTGGGACAGAAGAGACCCAGTACTTC. Translation: CASSFAGTEETQYF. This rearrangement joins TRBV7-7 to TRBJ2-5; 7 positions match TRBD1. CDR3 length: 14 residues. The germline V gene encodes CDR1 SSHAT and CDR2 FNYEAQ (reference sequence).

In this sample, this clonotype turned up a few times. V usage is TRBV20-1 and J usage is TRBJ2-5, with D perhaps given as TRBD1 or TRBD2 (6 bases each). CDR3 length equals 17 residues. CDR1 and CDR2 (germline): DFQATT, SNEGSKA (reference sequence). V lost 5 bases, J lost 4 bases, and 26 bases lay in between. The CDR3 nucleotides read TGCAGTGCTGGGCGGGGAGACCGGGGGCGTGGTCGAGAGACCCAGTACTTC. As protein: CSAGRGDRGRGRETQYF.

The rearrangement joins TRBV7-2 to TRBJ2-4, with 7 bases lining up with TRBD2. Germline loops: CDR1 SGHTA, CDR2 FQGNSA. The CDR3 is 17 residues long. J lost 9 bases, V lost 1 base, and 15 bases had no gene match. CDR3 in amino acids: CASSLVHVGGGGGIQYF. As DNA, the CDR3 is TGTGCCAGCAGCTTAGTACATGTAGGTGGCGGGGGAGGCATTCAGTACTTC.

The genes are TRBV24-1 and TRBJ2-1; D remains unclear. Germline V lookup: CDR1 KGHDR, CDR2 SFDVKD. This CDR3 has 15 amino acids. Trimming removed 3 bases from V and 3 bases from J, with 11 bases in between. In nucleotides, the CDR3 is TGTGCCACCAGTGATCCACGGAAAATCTACAATGAGCAGTTCTTC. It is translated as CATSDPRKIYNEQFF.